These 13 T cell receptor beta chains originate from one sample sequenced in a study of T cells in Graves' hyperthyroidism and ophthalmopathy. Authors of the study amplified TCR beta CDR3 regions from RNA transcripts. A set of HTBI primers served as the primers for a first-round RT-PCR of the TCR CDR3. In TCRdb, the multiplex PCR reads were re-called with MiXCR into one record per CDR3 protein. The sample contains under 350,000 distinct CDR3 sequences, roughly an eighth of which appear only once. Sequenced sample: blood. These receptors all stem from a woman aged 40 to 49 with Graves' hyperthyroidism.

This clonotype was found a few times. This chain connects TRBV5-4 to TRBJ2-1, with D possibly being TRBD2 (6 bases). V gave up 1 base and J gave up 8 bases, with 19 bases separating them. In germline, CDR1 is SGHNT, CDR2 YYREEE (reference sequence). CDR3 length: 16 amino acids. The CDR3 spells CASSLFGGRVEDEQFF. In nucleotides, the CDR3 is TGTGCCAGCAGCTTGTTCGGGGGTAGGGTGGAGGATGAGCAGTTCTTC.

This clonotype was recorded many times. The CDR3 region has the DNA TGTGCCAGCAGTATGACAGGGGGGGGGGAGACCCAGTACTTC. This sequence encodes CASSMTGGGETQYF. The chain couples TRBV2 to TRBJ2-5; TRBD1 matches at 9 bases. The V and J ends lost 5 bases and 5 bases, in that order; junction bases with no gene match: 6. The CDR3 loop spans 14 amino acids. CDR1 is SNHLY, CDR2 FYNNEI, per germline. Variable domain in full (rest from reference TRBV2 and TRBJ2-5): EPEVTQTPSHQVTQMGQEVILRCVPISNHLYFYWYRQILGQKVEFLVSFYNNEISEKSEIFDDQFSVERPDGSNFTLKIRSTKLEDSAMYFCASSMTGGGETQYFGPGTRLLVL.

This clonotype was seen a few times. Here the CDR3 DNA reads TGTGCCATCCAGGACAGGGCCGACACTGAAGCTTTCTTT. It translates to CAIQDRADTEAFF. V usage is TRBV10-3 and J usage is TRBJ1-1; 8 bases fit TRBD1. From germline, CDR1 is ENHRY and CDR2 SYGVKD. Trimming cost V 8 bases and J 3 bases; bases outside gene matches: 5. The CDR3 consists of 13 residues.

This clonotype was seen many times. The rearrangement joins TRBV7-8 to TRBJ2-2; 9 nucleotides agree with TRBD1. J gave up 0 bases and V 5 bases, and 7 bases lay outside the gene matches. The V gene's germline CDR1 is SGHVS and CDR2 FQNEAQ. CDR3 length: 17 amino acids. The CDR3 nucleotides are TGTGCCAGCAGCGGCCCCGGGACAGGGTCGAACACCGGGGAGCTGTTTTTT. Protein product: CASSGPGTGSNTGELFF.

In its sample, this clonotype was seen many times. V is TRBV28 and J is TRBJ2-3; 7 bases align to TRBD1. The germline V gene encodes CDR1 MDHEN and CDR2 SYDVKM. V shed 3 bases and J 3 bases; nucleotides not matched to a gene: 15. The CDR3 is 18 residues long. CDR3 loop: CASSFPIAWDSNTDTQYF. The CDR3 DNA is TGTGCCAGCAGTTTCCCGATTGCCTGGGACAGCAATACAGATACGCAGTATTTT.

This clonotype was counted ten times or more. The V call is TRBV7-9, the J call TRBJ2-1; weak D call: TRBD2 (7 bases). Germline CDR1 and CDR2: SEHNR and FQNEAQ (reference sequence). Trimming pared 0 bases from V and 6 bases from J, leaving 9 bases between. This CDR3 spans 14 amino acids. The CDR3 sequence: CASSLAGGGNEQFF. CDR3 coding DNA: TGTGCCAGCAGCTTAGCGGGAGGGGGCAATGAGCAGTTCTTC.

V gene TRBV5-1 combines with J gene TRBJ2-6, with TRBD1 as a possible D gene (5 bases). V was trimmed by 3 bases and J by 4 bases, leaving 14 bases between them. CDR3 length: 16 residues. CDR1 SGHRS and CDR2 YFSETQ come from the germline V gene. CDR3 amino acids: CASSSTVSSGANVLTF. The CDR3 nucleotides read TGCGCCAGCAGCTCGACAGTGTCATCCGGGGCCAACGTCCTGACTTTC.

V gene TRBV11-2 combines with J gene TRBJ2-5; tentative D call: TRBD2 (6 bases). From germline, CDR1 is SGHAT and CDR2 FQNNGV. The CDR3 length is 13 residues. The V end lost 0 bases, the J end lost 10 bases, and 12 bases lay between the germline ends. The chain's CDR3 is CASSLERAGIQYF. Written as DNA, the CDR3 is TGTGCCAGCAGCTTAGAGAGGGCGGGAATCCAGTACTTC.

The chain is built from TRBV5-6 and TRBJ2-1; D call uncertain. The CDR3 extends over 16 amino acids. The germline CDR1 and CDR2 sequences are SGHDT and YYEEEE. V lost 0 bases and J lost 2, with 12 bases in between. The CDR3 DNA is TGTGCCAGCAGCTTGGAGATGCGGCGAACCTACAATGAGCAGTTCTTC. Translated: CASSLEMRRTYNEQFF.

This clonotype was detected a few times. The chain joins TRBV18 to TRBJ2-5; TRBD1 might be the D (5 bases). Trimming pared 0 bases from V and 5 bases from J, leaving 13 bases between. This CDR3 has 15 residues. In germline, CDR1 is KGHSH, CDR2 LQKENI. The CDR3 protein is CASSPPSRARETQYF. The CDR3 DNA follows: TGTGCCAGCTCACCACCATCCAGGGCCCGGGAGACCCAGTACTTC.

This clonotype was counted ten times or more. The chain uses TRBV7-2 and TRBJ2-1, with a weak D call TRBD2 (6 bases). Trimming removed 5 bases at V and 6 bases at J, with 14 bases between. Germline V gives CDR1 SGHTA, CDR2 FQGNSA. This CDR3 contains 14 residues. The CDR3 region is CASSPGGLANEQFF. CDR3 nucleotides: TGTGCCAGCAGCCCCGGAGGGTTGGCCAATGAGCAGTTCTTC.

This clonotype was recorded at least ten times. This sequence joins TRBV7-6 and TRBJ2-1; the D is unclear. CDR1 and CDR2 (germline): SGHVS, FNYEAQ. Trimming left V 0 bases short and J 8 bases short, with 8 bases between. The CDR3 runs to 13 residues. CDR3 in DNA: TGTGCCAGCAGCTTAGCGCCTTGGGATGAGCAGTTCTTC. Its protein is CASSLAPWDEQFF.

Many counts were recorded for this clonotype. V gene TRBV28 combines with J gene TRBJ2-5, with TRBD2 matching 11 bases. CDR1 and CDR2 (germline): MDHEN, SYDVKM. This CDR3 has 24 amino acids. The J segment lost 4 bases and the V segment lost 6 bases, leaving 34 bases of the junction unmatched. The CDR3 region is CASSPTIAYSRRVAGGRTGETQYF. In nucleotides, the CDR3 is TGTGCCAGCAGCCCAACCATAGCCTACTCGCGACGGGTAGCGGGAGGGCGCACGGGAGAGACCCAGTACTTC.